The sequence of this T cell receptor beta chain was determined in a study of blood T cells in healthy people across ages. Whole-study results and caveats: Investigators treated diversity estimates from one million T cells as underestimates.

There are a few counts of this clonotype. Antigen unknown. Alongside a J-beta primer mix, a sample-barcoded 5' primer served in a second PCR lasting roughly 7 to 11 cycles. Every single cDNA molecule received a tag from a template-switch adaptor with 12 random nucleotides. TCRdb processed the 5' RACE reads anew with MiXCR; each CDR3 protein has one entry. The table records 1.5 million to 2 million distinct CDR3 sequences, about 49% of them present only once. At least 6 million PBMCs were isolated per sample. Every sample gave at least 5.5 micrograms of total RNA when it was extracted. This TCR was sampled from a woman aged 40 to 50 in good health. The sample was blood.

CDR3 nucleotides: TGCAGTGCTATCATATCCCAGGTCCAAGAGACCCAGTACTTC. This sequence encodes CSAIISQVQETQYF. The chain carries TRBV20-1 and TRBJ2-5; D unclear. Germline-derived CDR1 and CDR2 are DFQATT and SNEGSKA (reference sequence). This CDR3 region has 14 residues. V was pared by 4 bases and J by 1 base, with 13 bases between.